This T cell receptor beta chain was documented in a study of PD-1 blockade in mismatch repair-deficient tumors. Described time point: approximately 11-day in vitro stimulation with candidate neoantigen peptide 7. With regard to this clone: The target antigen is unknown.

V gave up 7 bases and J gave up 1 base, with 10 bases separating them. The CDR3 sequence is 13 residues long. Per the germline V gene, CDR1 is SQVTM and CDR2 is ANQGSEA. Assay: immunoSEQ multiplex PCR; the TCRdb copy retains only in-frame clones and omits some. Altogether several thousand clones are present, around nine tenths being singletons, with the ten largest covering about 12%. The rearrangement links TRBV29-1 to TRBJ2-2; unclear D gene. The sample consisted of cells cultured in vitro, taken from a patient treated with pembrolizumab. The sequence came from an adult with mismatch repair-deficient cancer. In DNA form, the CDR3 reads TGCAGCGCCAAGGGTGGGAACACCGGGGAGCTGTTTTTT. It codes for CSAKGGNTGELFF.